This TCR beta chain was identified during a study of cytomegalovirus exposure and HLA in healthy donors. Trimming cost V 0 bases and J 4 bases; bases outside gene matches: 5. The germline V gene encodes CDR1 ENHRY and CDR2 SYGVKD. The CDR3 extends over 17 amino acids. Study-wide results and limits: HLA alleles showed associations with around 15,000 TCR beta sequences in a later analysis, at a 0.05 false discovery rate. Across HLA loci, a later analysis found differing TCR association rates, with DRB1 most and HLA-C fewest. The authors considered a cluster of highly shared sequence variants likely to be a sequencing artifact.

This clone was seen a single time. The antigen remains unidentified. The PCR had 60 Vbeta and 13 Jbeta primers. Sequencing was performed with immunoSEQ multiplex PCR; in TCRdb, only in-frame clones are kept and a portion is missing. The sample records hundreds of thousands of clones, just under 80% being singletons. Specimen: PBMCs. This receptor was obtained from a boy younger than 18 in good health and CMV-seronegative. The chain couples TRBV10-3 to TRBJ2-3; 12 nucleotides align to TRBD2. The CDR3 DNA is TGTGCCATCAGTGAGTCGAGACTAGCGGGAGAAGCAGATACGCAGTATTTT. Its translation is CAISESRLAGEADTQYF.